This TCR beta chain is drawn from a study of shared clonotypes between healthy human individuals. Caucasian adults residing in Nashville, Tennessee made up all the donors. Germline CDR1 is MNHEY and CDR2 is SVGAGI. There are 13 residues in the CDR3. Trimming shortened V by 6 bases and J by 6 bases, and 14 bases separated the two germline ends. Data came from immunoSEQ multiplex PCR; TCRdb stores just in-frame clones and leaves some out. This table holds millions of clones, 85% to 95% found once. This TCR derives from a man younger than 30 in good health. The sample was naive CD4+ T cells sorted from blood. Subset here: CD45RA+ positively selected. The chain recombines TRBV6-5 with TRBJ1-2; D not certain. DNA of the CDR3: TGTGCCAGCAGACAACCCGGGAGCGATGGCTACACCTTC. Translation gives CASRQPGSDGYTF.